A single sample is the source of the 17 T cell receptor beta chains below, sequenced in a study of OX40 agonist ivuxolimab in advanced cancers. Clones were read by immunoSEQ multiplex PCR, and TCRdb kept only the in-frame ones, dropping some. The profile shows 25,000 to 30,000 clones, roughly 85% of them singletons. Sequenced here: CD4+ or CD8+ T cells sorted from blood, sampled in a trial of the OX40 agonist ivuxolimab. These receptors originate from an adult with an advanced solid tumor such as melanoma, head and neck, liver or kidney cancer.

This clone appeared once. The DNA for the CDR3 is TGCAGCGTTGAGATCGGGGTCTATGGCTACACCTTC. It codes for CSVEIGVYGYTF. This rearrangement joins TRBV29-1 to TRBJ1-2; D is ambiguous. Germline V gives CDR1 SQVTM, CDR2 ANQGSEA. CDR3 length: 12 residues. V was trimmed by 3 bases and J by 4 bases, leaving 9 bases between them.

This clone was seen a single time. The chain employs TRBV27 and TRBJ1-6; D is ambiguous. Germline CDR1 MNHEY, CDR2 SMNVEV (reference sequence). V was shortened by 4 bases and J by 6 bases, with 13 bases between the two germline ends. CDR3 length: 15 amino acids. The CDR3 sequence: CASSSAGRLNSPLHF. The CDR3 DNA sequence: TGTGCCAGCAGTTCTGCCGGGAGGCTTAATTCACCCCTCCACTTT.

The chain joins TRBV5-6 to TRBJ2-3; no definite D call. V lost 0 bases and J 0 bases, leaving 8 bases between the germline ends. The V gene's germline CDR1 is SGHDT and CDR2 YYEEEE. This CDR3 comprises 15 residues. The CDR3 sequence: CASSLELGSTDTQYF. CDR3 bases: TGTGCCAGCAGCTTGGAATTAGGTAGCACAGATACGCAGTATTTT.

A note on this clone: One end of the junction varies from germline; a read error may be responsible. This chain links TRBV7-7 with TRBJ1-3, with D tentatively TRBD1 (5 bases). From germline, CDR1 is SSHAT and CDR2 FNYEAQ (reference sequence). The CDR3 consists of 16 residues. CDR3 region: CASSPRGPGYRNTIYF. Here the CDR3 DNA reads TGTGCTAGCAGCCCCCGGGGCCCAGGATATAGAAACACCATATATTTT.

The rearrangement links TRBV11-3 to TRBJ2-7; 12 nucleotides agree with TRBD2. The ends lost 3 bases at V and 7 bases at J; junction bases unmatched: 7. The CDR3 spans 15 residues. Germline assignment: CDR1 SGHNT and CDR2 YENEEA. The CDR3 DNA reads as TGTGCCAGCAGCTTGGATTCGACTAGCGGGGGAGAGCAGTACTTC. This codes for CASSLDSTSGGEQYF.

With regard to this clone: Different DNA sequences within this sample yield the same CDR3. The gene calls are TRBV7-9 and TRBJ2-5; D possibly corresponds to TRBD2 (6 bases). Germline V gene sequence: CDR1 SEHNR, CDR2 FQNEAQ (reference sequence). The CDR3 has 14 residues. V was trimmed by 0 bases and J by 1 base, leaving 6 bases between them. CDR3 nucleotides: TGTGCCAGCAGCTTAGCGGGGGGCCAAGAGACCCAGTACTTC. Translation: CASSLAGGQETQYF.

The J gene is TRBJ1-2, the V gene TRBV7-9; perhaps TRBD1 as D (5 bases). V lost 2 bases to trimming and J lost 0 bases, with 19 bases between them. This CDR3 region has 18 residues. Per germline, CDR1 SEHNR and CDR2 FQNEAQ (reference sequence). The CDR3 DNA sequence: TGTGCCAGCAGCTTACGGCCGCTATACCAGGGAGCTAACTATGGCTACACCTTC. Amino acid sequence: CASSLRPLYQGANYGYTF.

V and J are TRBV25-1 and TRBJ1-4; D not resolved. The V end was cut by 3 bases, the J end by 8 bases, with 4 bases between. CDR1 and CDR2 (germline): MGHDK, SYGVNS. CDR3 size: 11 residues. The CDR3 reads CASSDQEKLFF. As DNA, the CDR3 is TGTGCCAGCAGTGATCAAGAAAAACTGTTTTTT. The full variable domain, with the rest looked up from reference TRBV25-1 and TRBJ1-4, is EADIYQTPRYLVIGTGKKITLECSQTMGHDKMYWYQQDPGMELHLIHYSYGVNSTEKGDLSSESTVSRIRTEHFPLTLESARPSHTSQYLCASSDQEKLFFGSGTQLSVL.

The chain employs TRBV4-3 and TRBJ1-1; 7 bases are shared with TRBD1. Germline V gene lookup returns CDR1 LGHNA and CDR2 YSLEER. The CDR3 length is 17 residues. V dropped 5 bases and J dropped 2; count of bases not matched to a gene: 14. The DNA of the CDR3 is TGCGCCAGCAGCGAGGACAGGCACTTCGATTCTAACACTGAAGCTTTCTTT. It is translated as CASSEDRHFDSNTEAFF.

CDR3 in DNA: TGTGCCGGGATCAGGGAGACTTCCTACGAGCAGTACTTC. Translation: CAGIRETSYEQYF. This chain links TRBV2 with TRBJ2-7, with D possibly called TRBD1 or TRBD2 (5 bases each). This CDR3 is built from 13 residues. Trimming removed 11 bases at V and 1 base at J, with 15 bases between. Germline V gene sequence: CDR1 SNHLY, CDR2 FYNNEI.

A few counts support this clone. J is TRBJ2-2 and V is TRBV5-8; TRBD1 matches at 8 bases. The J segment lost 3 bases and the V segment lost 3 bases, leaving 7 bases of the junction unmatched. This CDR3 contains 16 residues. Germline V gene data show CDR1 as SGHTS and CDR2 as YDEGEE. In DNA form, the CDR3 reads TGTGCCAGCAGCTCCGACAGGGGTAGGGACACCGGGGAGCTGTTTTTT. Translated: CASSSDRGRDTGELFF.

V usage is TRBV7-2 and J usage is TRBJ2-5, with a weak D call TRBD1 (5 bases). This CDR3 contains 17 residues. The V end lost 1 base, the J end lost 4 bases, and 19 bases lay between the germline ends. Germline values: CDR1 SGHTA, CDR2 FQGNSA. As DNA, the CDR3 is TGTGCCAGCAGCTTAGAGGGGTGGTCCGCCATGGGAGAGACCCAGTACTTC. As protein: CASSLEGWSAMGETQYF.

J is TRBJ2-1 and V is TRBV6-1; D might be TRBD2 (6 bases). The CDR3 is 15 amino acids. Trimming took off 8 bases at V and 8 bases at J, with 22 bases between the two ends. Germline CDR1 reads MNHNS; CDR2 reads SASEGT. The CDR3 DNA reads TGTGCCAGCGTGTTGGGGGGTCCCCCATACGATGAGCAGTTCTTC. It codes for CASVLGGPPYDEQFF.

This chain connects TRBV7-2 to TRBJ1-5; 9 bases fit TRBD1. Germline loops: CDR1 SGHTA, CDR2 FQGNSA. The CDR3 sequence is 19 residues long. J gave up 0 bases and V 0 bases, and 9 bases lay outside the gene matches. The CDR3 region is CASSLATGTGTYSNQPQHF. The CDR3 nucleotides are TGTGCCAGCAGCTTAGCCACCGGGACAGGGACTTATAGCAATCAGCCCCAGCATTTT.

V usage is TRBV11-2 and J usage is TRBJ2-7; 8 bases fit TRBD1. The CDR3 totals 14 residues. Looked up from germline, CDR1 is SGHAT and CDR2 is FQNNGV. The V and J ends lost 3 bases and 5 bases, in that order; junction bases with no gene match: 6. CDR3 loop: CASSFQGAQDEQYF. The DNA of the CDR3 is TGTGCCAGCAGCTTTCAGGGGGCGCAAGACGAGCAGTACTTC.

The rearrangement joins TRBV7-9 to TRBJ2-3; D perhaps matches TRBD2 (5 bases). The CDR3 is 14 residues long. V was cut by 6 bases and J by 6 bases, with 16 bases left in between. Germline CDR1 reads SEHNR; CDR2 reads FQNEAQ (reference sequence). The DNA for the CDR3 is TGTGCCAGCAGTTGGGAGTGGGCGTCGGATACGCAGTATTTT. The encoded protein is CASSWEWASDTQYF.

This chain uses TRBV6-5 with TRBJ2-3; D unresolved. The CDR3 is 13 residues long. Germline V gene lookup returns CDR1 MNHEY and CDR2 SVGAGI. V lost 4 bases and J 6 bases, leaving 11 bases between the germline ends. In nucleotides, the CDR3 is TGTGCCAGCAGTTGGCAGTTTAAGGATACGCAGTATTTT. Protein: CASSWQFKDTQYF.